The rows below give T cell receptor beta chains drawn from one sample of a study of T cells in Graves' hyperthyroidism and ophthalmopathy. One entry per CDR3 protein results from TCRdb running MiXCR on the multiplex PCR reads. The sample records a few hundred thousand distinct CDR3 sequences, approximately 15% being singletons. Sequenced input: blood. Receptors originate from a woman aged 18-30 years with Graves' hyperthyroidism that later progressed to Graves' ophthalmopathy. Each CDR3 is given with its conserved first and last residue. D genes are given only for firm matches. Size is omitted from some rows. Given values are once, few, many or a class for expanded clones.

length | D | J | size | V | DNA | CDR3
13 | TRBD1 | TRBJ1-4 | many | TRBV3-1 | TGTGCCAGCAAACTACAGGGACAGGAAAAACTGTTTTTT | CASKLQGQEKLFF
15 | TRBD1 | TRBJ2-3 | . | TRBV9 | TGTGCCAGCAGCCCCCGGGACAGCTTCACAGATACGCAGTATTTT | CASSPRDSFTDTQYF
14 | . | TRBJ1-1 | many | TRBV27 | TGTGCCAGCAGTTTAGGGAGGGTAGGCACTGAAGCTTTCTTT | CASSLGRVGTEAFF
16 | TRBD2 | TRBJ2-3 | many | TRBV28 | TGTGCCAGCTCCTTGACTAGCGGAGGGGTCACAGATACGCAGTATTTT | CASSLTSGGVTDTQYF
16 | TRBD2 | TRBJ2-7 | many | TRBV5-1 | TGCGCCAGCAGCTTGGCCCTAGCGGGAAGCTCCTACGAGCAGTACTTC | CASSLALAGSSYEQYF
16 | TRBD1 | TRBJ2-1 | few | TRBV7-3 | TGTGCCAGCAGCCCGATGCCGGGACAGGTGCCCAATGAGCAGTTCTTC | CASSPMPGQVPNEQFF
15 | TRBD2 | TRBJ2-2 | many | TRBV18 | TGTGCCAGCTCACCAACTAGCGGAAACACCGGGGAGCTGTTTTTT | CASSPTSGNTGELFF
14 | . | TRBJ1-6 | . | TRBV20-1 | TGCAGTGCTAGAGATGGGCTGACGGGTTCACCCCTCCACTTT | CSARDGLTGSPLHF
12 | . | TRBJ2-5 | many | TRBV20-1 | TGCAGTGCTAGAGGATTAGGGGAGACCCAGTACTTC | CSARGLGETQYF
14 | . | TRBJ2-1 | . | TRBV10-2 | TGCGCCAGCGCCAGAGGGGACATTTACAATGAGCAGTTCTTC | CASARGDIYNEQFF
12 | . | TRBJ2-1 | many | TRBV5-1 | TGCGCCAGCAGCTTGGAATTCGGTGAGCAGTTCTTC | CASSLEFGEQFF
13 | . | TRBJ1-2 | many | TRBV27 | TGTGCCAGCATGGGGGGTTCACGCTATGGCTACACCTTC | CASMGGSRYGYTF
13 | . | TRBJ2-7 | many | TRBV11-2 | TGTGCCAGCAGCTTCACCCCGGGAAGGGAGCAGTACTTC | CASSFTPGREQYF
16 | . | TRBJ1-4 | . | TRBV19 | TGTGCCAGTAGTATAGAGGTCCGGACTCAACGCGGAAAACTGTTTTTT | CASSIEVRTQRGKLFF
14 | TRBD1 | TRBJ1-2 | many | TRBV20-1 | TGCAGTGCTCAAGTCCGGGACAGGGACTATGGCTACACCTTC | CSAQVRDRDYGYTF